The 21 T cell receptor beta chains in this list originate from one sample, sequenced in a study of blood T cells in healthy people across ages. Sample-barcoded 5' priming and a J-beta primer mix drove a second PCR of roughly 7 to 11 cycles. TCRdb ran MiXCR on the 5' RACE reads and lists one entry per CDR3 protein. In the table there are 650,000 to 1,000,000 distinct CDR3 sequences, roughly 34% of which are singletons. Sequenced material: blood. The receptor source for this set is a man aged 18 to 35 in good health.

This clonotype was seen a few times. The junction shows a germline mismatch at one end, possibly a read error. V is TRBV7-7 and J is TRBJ2-1; a possible D gene is TRBD2 (5 bases). The DNA end favors TRBJ2-7, so the J call may be wrong. Germline CDR1 is SSHAT and CDR2 is FNYEAQ (reference sequence). The CDR3 sequence is 15 residues long. The CDR3 region has the DNA TGTGCTAGCAGCTTGGCCCCTAGCTCCTACAATGAGCAGTACTTC. It translates to CASSLAPSSYNEQYF.

The rearrangement uses TRBV7-2 and TRBJ2-1, with D perhaps matching TRBD1 (5 bases). CDR3 length equals 13 residues. Germline values: CDR1 SGHTA, CDR2 FQGNSA. CDR3 sequence: CDSSLGQNNEQFF. The CDR3 DNA follows: TGTGATAGCAGCTTAGGACAAAACAATGAGCAGTTCTTC. The variable domain in full, completed from reference TRBV7-2 and TRBJ2-1, reads GAGVSQSPSNKVTEKGKDVELRCDPISGHTALYWYRQSLGQGLEFLIYFQGNSAPDKSGLPSDRFSAERTGGSVSTLTIQRTQQEDSAVYLCDSSLGQNNEQFFGPGTRLTVL.

This chain joins TRBV4-2 and TRBJ2-7; D remains unclear. The J call may be incorrect, as the DNA end agrees better with TRBJ2-5. Germline V gives CDR1 LGHNA, CDR2 YNFKEQ. CDR3 size: 14 residues. The CDR3 region is CASSQDLQVETQYF. CDR3 in DNA: TGTGCCAGCAGCCAAGATTTGCAGGTAGAGACCCAGTACTTC.

This clonotype occurred many times. The chain links TRBV9 to TRBJ1-2, with D hard to call. Trimming pared 7 bases from V and 13 bases from J, leaving 20 bases between. Germline V gives CDR1 SGDLS, CDR2 YYNGEE. The CDR3 spans 12 residues. The CDR3 spells CASATRLGRITF. For the CDR3, the DNA is TGTGCCAGCGCTACCCGACTGGGGAGGATCACCTTC.

This chain joins TRBV20-1 and TRBJ1-1; a possible D gene is TRBD1 (5 bases). Trimming took off 4 bases at V and 1 base at J, with 13 bases between the two ends. Germline assignment: CDR1 DFQATT and CDR2 SNEGSKA (reference sequence). This CDR3 comprises 14 residues. In DNA form, the CDR3 reads TGCAGTGCTACTCAGGGAAACCCGAACACTGAAGCTTTCTTT. Its translation is CSATQGNPNTEAFF.

This clonotype was observed at least ten times. This chain joins TRBV7-2 and TRBJ1-2; D might be TRBD1 (5 bases). The germline V gene has CDR1 SGHTA and CDR2 FQGNSA. CDR3 length: 13 residues. V was pared by 3 bases and J by 4 bases, with 9 bases between. Written as DNA, the CDR3 is TGTGCCAGCAGCTTGGAGGGGATCTATGGCTACACCTTC. Encoded protein: CASSLEGIYGYTF.

This clonotype occurred a few times. V is TRBV5-4 and J is TRBJ2-1; D remains ambiguous. Germline lookup yields CDR1 SGHNT and CDR2 YYREEE (reference sequence). V lost 0 bases to trimming and J lost 8 bases, with 9 bases between them. The CDR3 length is 13 residues. This chain's CDR3 is CASSLERADEQFF. The CDR3 DNA reads TGTGCCAGCAGCTTGGAAAGGGCGGATGAGCAGTTCTTC.

This chain uses TRBV12-3 or TRBV12-4 with TRBJ1-1, with 7 nucleotides matching TRBD1. The CDR3 is 15 residues long. Trimming removed 7 bases from V and 5 bases from J; junction bases left unmatched: 13. CDR3 in DNA: TGTGCCAGCACCCGCACTTACAGGGGAGGGACTGAAGCTTTCTTT. Encoded protein: CASTRTYRGGTEAFF.

This chain connects TRBV14 to TRBJ1-1, with 9 positions matching TRBD1. This CDR3 has 15 amino acids. Germline V gene data show CDR1 as SGHDN and CDR2 as FVKESK. The junction had 4 bases not matched to a gene; V was cut back by 4 bases and J by 1 base. The DNA of the CDR3 is TGTGCCAGCAGCCCGGACAGGGGCGGGAACACTGAAGCTTTCTTT. Encoded protein: CASSPDRGGNTEAFF.

The table lists this clonotype with a few counts. The V and J genes are TRBV28 and TRBJ1-2; D possibly corresponds to TRBD1 (6 bases). V gave up 3 bases and J gave up 3 bases, with 14 bases separating them. Germline CDR1 and CDR2: MDHEN and SYDVKM. This CDR3 has 15 residues. The CDR3 protein is CASSFPGQRDYGYTF. The CDR3 DNA is TGTGCCAGCAGTTTTCCGGGACAACGCGACTATGGCTACACCTTC.

The chain uses TRBV7-6 and TRBJ1-1, with no clear D. From germline, CDR1 is SGHVS and CDR2 FNYEAQ. V dropped 1 base and J dropped 0 bases, with 9 bases sitting between them. This CDR3 region has 15 residues. The CDR3 coding sequence is TGTGCCAGCAGCTTAGAATCTGGTGTGAACACTGAAGCTTTCTTT. It codes for CASSLESGVNTEAFF.

In its sample, this clonotype was seen many times. V is TRBV5-1 and J is TRBJ2-5; D remains ambiguous. Between the trimmed V and J ends, which lost 1 base and 2 bases, there was a span of 6 bases. From germline, CDR1 is SGHRS and CDR2 YFSETQ. The CDR3 extends over 13 amino acids. The DNA for the CDR3 is TGCGCCAGCAGCTTGCCCCAGCAAGAGACCCAGTACTTC. It yields the protein CASSLPQQETQYF.

This sequence joins TRBV7-9 and TRBJ1-1; possible D gene TRBD1, 6 bases. The CDR3 runs to 15 residues. V lost 5 bases, J lost 1 base, and 14 bases lay in between. Germline V gene sequence: CDR1 SEHNR, CDR2 FQNEAQ (reference sequence). CDR3 protein: CASSDTGTPNTEAFF. In nucleotides, the CDR3 is TGTGCCAGCAGCGATACCGGGACACCGAACACTGAAGCTTTCTTT.

This clonotype was counted a single time. CDR3 amino acids: CASNSDRAISYEQYF. CDR3 in DNA: TGTGCCAGCAACTCCGACAGGGCAATCTCCTACGAGCAGTACTTC. The J gene is TRBJ2-7, the V gene TRBV2; 7 bases are shared with TRBD1. The germline gives CDR1 SNHLY, CDR2 FYNNEI. V shed 7 bases, J shed 0 bases, and the junction held 9 bases outside the gene matches. This CDR3 spans 15 amino acids. Complete variable domain (other parts from reference TRBV2 and TRBJ2-7): EPEVTQTPSHQVTQMGQEVILRCVPISNHLYFYWYRQILGQKVEFLVSFYNNEISEKSEIFDDQFSVERPDGSNFTLKIRSTKLEDSAMYFCASNSDRAISYEQYFGPGTRLTVT.

The chain combines TRBV3-1 with TRBJ2-1; TRBD1 aligns across 8 bases. J was trimmed by 13 bases and V by 4 bases; bases with no gene match: 9. The germline V gene has CDR1 LGHDT and CDR2 YNNKEL (reference sequence). The CDR3 is 13 residues long. The CDR3 DNA sequence: TGTGCCAGCAGCCGAGGACAGGGTACGAGCCAGTTCTTC. This sequence encodes CASSRGQGTSQFF.

The V and J genes are TRBV6-6 and TRBJ1-2; 9 nucleotides line up with TRBD1. This CDR3 has 17 amino acids. The J segment lost 4 bases and the V segment lost 2 bases, leaving 11 bases of the junction unmatched. Germline CDR1 is MNHNY and CDR2 is SVGAGI (reference sequence). Here the CDR3 reads CASSYLSGTGRVYGYTF. The DNA of the CDR3 is TGTGCCAGCAGTTACCTTTCCGGGACAGGGAGGGTCTATGGCTACACCTTC.

The gene calls are TRBV7-2 and TRBJ1-2; tentative D call: TRBD1 (6 bases). Trimming shortened V by 4 bases and J by 5 bases, and 20 bases separated the two germline ends. The CDR3 totals 16 residues. The germline CDR1 and CDR2 sequences are SGHTA and FQGNSA. The CDR3 is CASSSRDRRVWYGYTF. As DNA, the CDR3 is TGTGCCAGCAGCTCCAGAGACAGGAGGGTTTGGTATGGCTACACCTTC.

J is TRBJ2-3 and V is TRBV6-5; 7 bases fit TRBD2. This CDR3 spans 15 amino acids. The ends lost 6 bases at V and 6 bases at J; junction bases unmatched: 12. The germline CDR1 and CDR2 sequences are MNHEY and SVGAGI. CDR3 in DNA: TGTGCCAGCAGGATCGGGGGGTCCCGGTGGGATACGCAGTATTTT. Protein product: CASRIGGSRWDTQYF.

This clonotype was seen at least ten times. The chain employs TRBV6-4 and TRBJ1-1; D is undetermined. The CDR3 spans 12 residues. Trimming removed 0 bases from V and 6 bases from J, with 5 bases in between. Per germline, CDR1 MRHNA and CDR2 SNTAGT. DNA for the CDR3: TGTGCCAGCAGTGACTCGATCCCTGAAGCTTTCTTT. It specifies CASSDSIPEAFF.

V gene TRBV10-2 combines with J gene TRBJ2-1, with TRBD2 matching 8 bases. The CDR3 has 14 residues. Germline values: CDR1 WSHSY, CDR2 SAAADI. V trimming: 4 bases; J trimming: 7 bases; junction bases outside the gene matches: 6. CDR3 amino acids: CASSGGTRGNEQFF. The CDR3 DNA reads TGCGCCAGCAGTGGAGGGACTAGGGGGAATGAGCAGTTCTTC.

Regarding this clonotype: A much larger clone is a single base away; this may be a read error. This chain joins TRBV14 and TRBJ2-1, with TRBD2 as a possible D gene (5 bases). The CDR3 is 14 amino acids. Germline-derived CDR1 and CDR2 are SGHDN and FVKESK. Between the trimmed V and J ends, which lost 3 bases and 2 bases, there was a span of 8 bases. In DNA form, the CDR3 reads TGTGCCAGCAGCCAGAGGACTGCCTACAATGAGCAGTTCTTC. It is translated as CASSQRTAYNEQFF.